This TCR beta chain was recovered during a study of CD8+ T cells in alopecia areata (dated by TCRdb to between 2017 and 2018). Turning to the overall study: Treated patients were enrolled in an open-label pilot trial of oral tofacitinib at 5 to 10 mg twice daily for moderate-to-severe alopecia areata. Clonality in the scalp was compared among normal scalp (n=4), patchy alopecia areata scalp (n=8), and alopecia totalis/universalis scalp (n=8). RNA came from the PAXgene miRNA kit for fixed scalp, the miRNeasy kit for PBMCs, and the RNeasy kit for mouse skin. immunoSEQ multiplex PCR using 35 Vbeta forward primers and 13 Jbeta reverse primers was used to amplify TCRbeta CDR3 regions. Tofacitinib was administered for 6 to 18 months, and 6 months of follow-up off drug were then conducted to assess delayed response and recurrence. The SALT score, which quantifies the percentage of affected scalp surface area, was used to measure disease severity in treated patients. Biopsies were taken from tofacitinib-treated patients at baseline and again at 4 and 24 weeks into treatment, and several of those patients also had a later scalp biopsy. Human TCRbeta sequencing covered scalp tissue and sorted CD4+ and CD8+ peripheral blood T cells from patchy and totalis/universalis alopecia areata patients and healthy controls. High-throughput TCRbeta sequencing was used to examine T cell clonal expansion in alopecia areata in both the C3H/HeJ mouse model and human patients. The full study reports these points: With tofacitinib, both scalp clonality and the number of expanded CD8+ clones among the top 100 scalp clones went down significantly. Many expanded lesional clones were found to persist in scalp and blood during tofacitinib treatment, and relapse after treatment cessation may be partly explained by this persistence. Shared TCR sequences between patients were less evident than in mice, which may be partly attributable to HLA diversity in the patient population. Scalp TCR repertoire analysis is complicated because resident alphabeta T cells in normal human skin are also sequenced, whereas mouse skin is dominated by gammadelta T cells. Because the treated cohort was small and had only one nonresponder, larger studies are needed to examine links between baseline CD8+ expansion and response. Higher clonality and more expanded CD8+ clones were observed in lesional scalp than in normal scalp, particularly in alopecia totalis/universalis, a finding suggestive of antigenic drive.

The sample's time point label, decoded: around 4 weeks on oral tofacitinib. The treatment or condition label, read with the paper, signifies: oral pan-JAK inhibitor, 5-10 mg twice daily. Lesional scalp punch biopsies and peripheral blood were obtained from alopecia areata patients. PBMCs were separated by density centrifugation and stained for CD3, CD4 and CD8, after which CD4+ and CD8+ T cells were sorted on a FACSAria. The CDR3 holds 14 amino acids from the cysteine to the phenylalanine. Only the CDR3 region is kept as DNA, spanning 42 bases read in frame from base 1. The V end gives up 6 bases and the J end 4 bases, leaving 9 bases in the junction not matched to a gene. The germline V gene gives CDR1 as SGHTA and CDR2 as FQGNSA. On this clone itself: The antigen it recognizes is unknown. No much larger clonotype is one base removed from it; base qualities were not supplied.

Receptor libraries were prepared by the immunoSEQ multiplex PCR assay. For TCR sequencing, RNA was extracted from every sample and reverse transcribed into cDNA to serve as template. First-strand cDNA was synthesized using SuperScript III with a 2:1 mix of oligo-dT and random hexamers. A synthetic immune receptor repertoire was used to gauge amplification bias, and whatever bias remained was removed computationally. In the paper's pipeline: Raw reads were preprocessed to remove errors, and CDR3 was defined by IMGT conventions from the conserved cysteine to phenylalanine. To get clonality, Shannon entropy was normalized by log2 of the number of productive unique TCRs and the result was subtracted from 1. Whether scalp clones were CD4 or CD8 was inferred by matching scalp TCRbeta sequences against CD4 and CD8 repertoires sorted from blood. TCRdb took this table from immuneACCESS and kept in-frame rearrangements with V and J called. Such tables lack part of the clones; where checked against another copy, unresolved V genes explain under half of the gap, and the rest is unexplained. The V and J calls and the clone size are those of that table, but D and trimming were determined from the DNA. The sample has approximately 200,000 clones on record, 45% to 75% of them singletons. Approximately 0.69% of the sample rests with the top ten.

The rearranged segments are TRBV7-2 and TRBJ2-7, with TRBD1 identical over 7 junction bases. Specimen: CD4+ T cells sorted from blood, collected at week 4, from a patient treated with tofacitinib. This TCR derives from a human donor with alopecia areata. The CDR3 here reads CASRGSTGQYEQYF. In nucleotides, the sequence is TGTGCCAGCAGGGGGTCGACAGGGCAGTACGAGCAGTACTTC.